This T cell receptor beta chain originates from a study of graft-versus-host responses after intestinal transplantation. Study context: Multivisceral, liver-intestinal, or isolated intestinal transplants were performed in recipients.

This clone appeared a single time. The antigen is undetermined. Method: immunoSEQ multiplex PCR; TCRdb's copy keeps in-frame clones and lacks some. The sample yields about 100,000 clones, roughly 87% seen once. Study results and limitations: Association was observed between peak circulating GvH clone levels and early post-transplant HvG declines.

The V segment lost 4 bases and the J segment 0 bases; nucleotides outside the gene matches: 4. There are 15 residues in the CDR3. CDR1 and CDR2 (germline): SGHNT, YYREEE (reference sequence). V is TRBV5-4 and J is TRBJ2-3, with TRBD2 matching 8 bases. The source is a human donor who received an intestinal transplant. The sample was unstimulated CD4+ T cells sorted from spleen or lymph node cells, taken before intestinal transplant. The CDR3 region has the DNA TGTGCCAGCAGCCCGCGGGGGGTTAGCACAGATACGCAGTATTTT. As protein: CASSPRGVSTDTQYF.